Each of the 17 T cell receptor beta chains below was sequenced from the same sample in a study of neurological immune-mediated disorders. Sample time point: technical triplicate 3. Each CDR3 protein gets one entry after TCRdb re-called the 5' RACE reads with MiXCR. This table has about 30,000 distinct CDR3 sequences, less than 20% appearing once. The sequenced sample consisted of CD4+ T cells from blood. The receptors shown here come from a female donor with HTLV-1-associated myelopathy (HAM/TSP).

This clonotype has at least ten counts. This chain links TRBV7-8 with TRBJ1-1, with no clear D. V lost 5 bases and J lost 4, with 17 bases in between. The CDR3 has 15 residues. Per the germline V gene, CDR1 is SGHVS and CDR2 is FQNEAQ. The CDR3 DNA reads TGTGCCAGCAGCCACACTGGGGTCAGCGGCACTGAAGCTTTCTTT. This encodes CASSHTGVSGTEAFF.

The sample holds many counts of this clonotype. This chain connects TRBV5-1 to TRBJ2-7; D is ambiguous. This CDR3 region has 12 residues. Trimming removed 0 bases from V and 5 bases from J, with 6 bases in between. Germline V gene sequence: CDR1 SGHRS, CDR2 YFSETQ. CDR3 nucleotide sequence: TGCGCCAGCAGCTTGGAAGGTAACGAGCAGTACTTC. It yields the protein CASSLEGNEQYF.

Ten or more counts support this clonotype. J is TRBJ2-7 and V is TRBV3-1; D is uncertain. From germline, CDR1 is LGHDT and CDR2 YNNKEL (reference sequence). The CDR3 consists of 13 residues. The V gene lost 7 bases and the J gene lost 4 bases, with 14 bases spanning the gap. CDR3 DNA sequence: TGTGCCAGCACCTCCAAGAACGGATACGAGCAGTACTTC. Protein: CASTSKNGYEQYF.

Many counts were recorded for this clonotype. The J gene is TRBJ1-6, the V gene TRBV25-1, with 7 bases lining up with TRBD1. The CDR3 sequence is 16 residues long. CDR1 is MGHDK and CDR2 is SYGVNS in the germline V gene. The V and J ends lost 3 bases and 7 bases, in that order; junction bases with no gene match: 9. In DNA form, the CDR3 reads TGTGCCAGCAGTGACCCCAGGACAGGTCCAAATTCACCCCTCCACTTT. The encoded protein is CASSDPRTGPNSPLHF.

This clonotype was detected many times. The V gene is TRBV20-1, the J gene TRBJ2-5; TRBD1 aligns across 8 bases. This CDR3 is 13 amino acids long. Looked up from germline, CDR1 is DFQATT and CDR2 is SNEGSKA (reference sequence). J lost 4 bases, V lost 6 bases, and 7 bases had no gene match. The CDR3 DNA sequence: TGCAGTGCCTACTTCACAGGGGGAGAGACCCAGTACTTC. This gives the protein CSAYFTGGETQYF.

This clonotype was counted at least ten times. The rearrangement uses TRBV12-3 or TRBV12-4 and TRBJ2-5; 10 bases align to TRBD2. The V gene end was trimmed by 5 bases and the J gene end by 6 bases; junction bases not matched to a gene: 9. CDR3 size: 15 residues. CDR3 sequence reads: CASSRAGGPRQTQYF. As DNA, the CDR3 is TGTGCCAGCAGTCGAGCGGGGGGGCCAAGGCAGACCCAGTACTTC.

This clonotype was recorded at least ten times. The gene calls are TRBV7-2 and TRBJ2-1; 9 bases are a match to TRBD2. The CDR3 covers 15 residues. V gave up 1 base and J gave up 9 bases; unmatched junction bases: 7. Per germline, CDR1 SGHTA and CDR2 FQGNSA. The CDR3 bases are TGTGCCAGCAGCTTAGATGGCGGGGGGGCCAGTGAGCAGTTCTTC. It translates to CASSLDGGGASEQFF.

This clonotype was counted ten times or more. CDR3 nucleotides: TGTGCCAGCAGTTTTCTGGGGAGATCACCCCTCCACTTT. Its protein product is CASSFLGRSPLHF. V usage is TRBV12-3 or TRBV12-4 and J usage is TRBJ1-6; D not certain. The CDR3 has 13 residues. The V end was cut by 3 bases, the J end by 10 bases, with 10 bases between.

At least ten counts were recorded for this clonotype. The chain combines TRBV5-1 with TRBJ1-1; D remains unclear. This CDR3 is 14 amino acids long. Trimming pared 0 bases from V and 1 base from J, leaving 7 bases between. Germline V lookup: CDR1 SGHRS, CDR2 YFSETQ. The CDR3: CASSLVEANTEAFF. The CDR3 nucleotides read TGCGCCAGCAGCTTGGTGGAGGCGAACACTGAAGCTTTCTTT.

This clonotype occurred many times. The rearrangement uses TRBV5-1 and TRBJ2-1, with 7 bases that match TRBD2. There are 16 residues in the CDR3. J was trimmed by 1 base and V by 1 base; bases with no gene match: 5. The germline gives CDR1 SGHRS, CDR2 YFSETQ. CDR3: CASSLNPAGSYNEQFF. CDR3 bases: TGCGCCAGCAGCTTGAATCCAGCGGGGTCCTACAATGAGCAGTTCTTC. Drawing the rest from reference TRBV5-1 and TRBJ2-1, the complete variable domain is KAGVTQTPRYLIKTRGQQVTLSCSPISGHRSVSWYQQTPGQGLQFLFEYFSETQRNKGNFPGRFSGRQFSNSRSEMNVSTLELGDSALYLCASSLNPAGSYNEQFFGPGTRLTVL.

This clonotype was seen repeatedly, ten times or more. The rearrangement uses TRBV28 and TRBJ1-5; TRBD1 matches 7 bases. The germline gives CDR1 MDHEN, CDR2 SYDVKM. This CDR3 has 15 amino acids. V dropped 6 bases and J dropped 1; count of bases not matched to a gene: 6. CDR3 nucleotides: TGTGCCAGCAGCTTAACGACAGGGAGCAATCAGCCCCAGCATTTT. Amino acid sequence: CASSLTTGSNQPQHF.

The chain employs TRBV7-9 and TRBJ2-5; D is uncertain. CDR1 is SEHNR, CDR2 FQNEAQ, per germline (reference sequence). Deletions cut 5 bases from V and 0 bases from J, with 10 bases between. The CDR3 consists of 14 residues. The CDR3 region has the DNA TGTGCCAGCAGCCACCCTACGAACCAAGAGACCCAGTACTTC. It yields the protein CASSHPTNQETQYF.

This clonotype has at least ten counts. The rearrangement joins TRBV20-1 to TRBJ2-5; D is perhaps TRBD2 (5 bases). Trimming took 0 bases from V and 5 from J, leaving 13 bases between them. Germline CDR1 DFQATT, CDR2 SNEGSKA (reference sequence). This CDR3 contains 14 residues. CDR3 loop: CSARDPAVGETQYF. CDR3 coding DNA: TGCAGTGCTAGAGATCCAGCGGTCGGGGAGACCCAGTACTTC.

This clonotype came up many times. V is TRBV7-2 and J is TRBJ2-3; the D is unclear. Germline CDR1 SGHTA, CDR2 FQGNSA. The CDR3 runs 11 residues. The germline V and J ends were trimmed by 5 bases and 6 bases, with 6 bases remaining between them. The CDR3 nucleotides read TGTGCCAGCAGCGTGGGGGATACGCAGTATTTT. Amino acid sequence: CASSVGDTQYF.

This clonotype was observed many times. The chain carries TRBV20-1 and TRBJ2-2; D remains unclear. The CDR3 is 13 residues long. CDR1 is DFQATT, CDR2 SNEGSKA, per germline (reference sequence). V shed 5 bases and J shed 8 bases, with 15 bases lying between them. The CDR3 spells CSAGNDGQGELFF. CDR3 bases: TGCAGTGCTGGGAACGACGGTCAGGGGGAGCTGTTTTTT.

This clonotype was seen repeatedly, ten times or more. The chain joins TRBV2 to TRBJ2-2; 10 bases match TRBD1. Looked up from germline, CDR1 is SNHLY and CDR2 is FYNNEI. The ends lost 0 bases at V and 5 bases at J; junction bases unmatched: 9. This CDR3 region has 18 residues. The DNA for the CDR3 is TGTGCCAGCAGTGAAGCGCTTCGACAGGGGGCTTTTACCGGGGAGCTGTTTTTT. Its translation is CASSEALRQGAFTGELFF. Variable domain in full (rest from reference TRBV2 and TRBJ2-2): EPEVTQTPSHQVTQMGQEVILRCVPISNHLYFYWYRQILGQKVEFLVSFYNNEISEKSEIFDDQFSVERPDGSNFTLKIRSTKLEDSAMYFCASSEALRQGAFTGELFFGEGSRLTVL.

There are many counts of this clonotype. V and J are TRBV20-1 and TRBJ2-5; TRBD1 aligns across 11 bases. CDR1 and CDR2 from the germline V gene are DFQATT and SNEGSKA (reference sequence). The CDR3 contains 15 residues. V lost 3 bases to trimming and J lost 1 base; unmatched junction nucleotides: 4. The CDR3 bases are TGCAGTGCTAGTGGGGACAGGGGGATCCAAGAGACCCAGTACTTC. It yields the protein CSASGDRGIQETQYF.